Below, 2 T cell receptor beta chains from the same sample are listed, as sequenced in a study of memory CD4+ T cells and cytomegalovirus serostatus. The sort gate was single viable CD3+CD4+CD8-CD45RO+ cells for memory CD4+ T cells. Only in-frame clones appear in the TCRdb table, and some are missing; sequencing was by immunoSEQ multiplex PCR. This repertoire shows around 60,000 clones, roughly four fifths found once; its top ten account for nearly 0.9%. Input material: memory CD4+ T cells from blood. Source of these receptors: an adult in good health and CMV-seronegative.

V is TRBV5-1 and J is TRBJ2-7, with 9 bases lining up with TRBD1. The CDR3 has 15 amino acids. Germline V lookup: CDR1 SGHRS, CDR2 YFSETQ. Germline trimming cut 0 bases from V and 2 bases from J; bases unmatched to any gene: 3. The CDR3 region has the DNA TGCGCCAGCAGCTTGGGGGGGACAGGGCCCTACGAGCAGTACTTC. Translated, it gives CASSLGGTGPYEQYF.

This chain uses TRBV2 with TRBJ1-1; D gene uncertain. The CDR3 sequence is 14 residues long. Germline CDR1 SNHLY, CDR2 FYNNEI. Trimming cost V 8 bases and J 3 bases, with 16 bases left between them. Here the CDR3 DNA reads TGTGCCAGCCAATACCTAAACAGTGACACTGAAGCTTTCTTT. The encoded protein is CASQYLNSDTEAFF.